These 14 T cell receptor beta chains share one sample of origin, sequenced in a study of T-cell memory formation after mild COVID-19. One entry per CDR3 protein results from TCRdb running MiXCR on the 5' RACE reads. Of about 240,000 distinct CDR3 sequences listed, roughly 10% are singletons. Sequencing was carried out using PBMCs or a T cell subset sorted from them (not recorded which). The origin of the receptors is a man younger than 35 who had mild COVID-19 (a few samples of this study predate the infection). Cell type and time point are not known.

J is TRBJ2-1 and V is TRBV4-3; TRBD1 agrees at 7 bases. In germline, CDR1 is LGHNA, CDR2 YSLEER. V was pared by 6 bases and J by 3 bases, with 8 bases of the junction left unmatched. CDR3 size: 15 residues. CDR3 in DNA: TGCGCCAGCAGTCGAGGGACAGCTCGCTACAATGAGCAGTTCTTC. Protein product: CASSRGTARYNEQFF.

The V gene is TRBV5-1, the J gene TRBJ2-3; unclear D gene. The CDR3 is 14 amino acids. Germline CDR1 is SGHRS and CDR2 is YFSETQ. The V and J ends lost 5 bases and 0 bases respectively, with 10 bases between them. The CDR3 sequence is CASSGYSSTDTQYF. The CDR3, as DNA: TGCGCCAGCAGTGGGTACTCTAGCACAGATACGCAGTATTTT. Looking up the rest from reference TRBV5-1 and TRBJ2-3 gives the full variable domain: KAGVTQTPRYLIKTRGQQVTLSCSPISGHRSVSWYQQTPGQGLQFLFEYFSETQRNKGNFPGRFSGRQFSNSRSEMNVSTLELGDSALYLCASSGYSSTDTQYFGPGTRLTVL.

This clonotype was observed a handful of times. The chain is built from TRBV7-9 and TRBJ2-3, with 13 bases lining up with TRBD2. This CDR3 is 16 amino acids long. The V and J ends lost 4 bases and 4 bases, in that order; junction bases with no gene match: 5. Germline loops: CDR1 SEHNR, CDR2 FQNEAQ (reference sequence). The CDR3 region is CASSYTSGGAADTQYF. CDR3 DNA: TGTGCCAGCAGCTATACTAGCGGGGGGGCAGCAGATACGCAGTATTTT.

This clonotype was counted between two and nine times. In DNA, the CDR3 is TGTGCCAGCAGTAATCTAGACCGGAACACTGAAGCTTTCTTT. Translation: CASSNLDRNTEAFF. This chain links TRBV25-1 with TRBJ1-1; D not resolved. This CDR3 contains 14 residues. The germline CDR1 and CDR2 sequences are MGHDK and SYGVNS. V lost 5 bases and J 1 base, leaving 11 bases between the germline ends.

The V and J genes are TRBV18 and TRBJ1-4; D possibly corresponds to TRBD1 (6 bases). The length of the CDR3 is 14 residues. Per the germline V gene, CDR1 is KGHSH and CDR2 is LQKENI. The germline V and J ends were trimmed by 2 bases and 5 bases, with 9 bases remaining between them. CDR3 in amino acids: CASSPMTGNEKLFF. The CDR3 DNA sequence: TGTGCCAGCTCACCAATGACAGGCAATGAAAAACTGTTTTTT.

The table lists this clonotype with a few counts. This chain's CDR3 is CSAHQTDLGPQHF. DNA of the CDR3: TGCAGTGCTCACCAGACGGACTTGGGGCCCCAGCATTTT. The chain combines TRBV20-1 with TRBJ1-5; no clear D gene. V lost 5 bases, J lost 9 bases, and 17 bases lay in between. The CDR3 has 13 amino acids. From germline, CDR1 is DFQATT and CDR2 SNEGSKA (reference sequence).

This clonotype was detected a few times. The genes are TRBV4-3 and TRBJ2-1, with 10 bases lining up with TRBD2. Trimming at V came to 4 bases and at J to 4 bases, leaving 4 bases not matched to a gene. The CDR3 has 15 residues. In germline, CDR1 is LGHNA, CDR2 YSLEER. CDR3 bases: TGCGCCAGCAGCCCTGGGACTAGCGCGTACAATGAGCAGTTCTTC. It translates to CASSPGTSAYNEQFF.

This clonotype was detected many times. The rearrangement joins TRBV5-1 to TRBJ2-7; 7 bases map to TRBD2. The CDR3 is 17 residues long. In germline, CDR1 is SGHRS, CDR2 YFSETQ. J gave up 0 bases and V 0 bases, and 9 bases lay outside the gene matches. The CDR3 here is CASSLAGGPASSYEQYF. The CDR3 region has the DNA TGCGCCAGCAGCTTGGCGGGGGGACCGGCCTCCTCCTACGAGCAGTACTTC. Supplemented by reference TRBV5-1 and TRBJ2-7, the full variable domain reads KAGVTQTPRYLIKTRGQQVTLSCSPISGHRSVSWYQQTPGQGLQFLFEYFSETQRNKGNFPGRFSGRQFSNSRSEMNVSTLELGDSALYLCASSLAGGPASSYEQYFGPGTRLTVT.

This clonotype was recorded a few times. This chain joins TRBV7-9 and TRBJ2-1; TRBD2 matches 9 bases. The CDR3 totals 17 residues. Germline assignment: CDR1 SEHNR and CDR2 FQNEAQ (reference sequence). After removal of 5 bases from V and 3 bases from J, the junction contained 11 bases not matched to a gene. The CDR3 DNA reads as TGTGCCAGCAGCAGCTTTCAGGAAGCGGGGGGCTACAATGAGCAGTTCTTC. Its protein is CASSSFQEAGGYNEQFF.

CDR3 in amino acids: CASSLALGVRAYGYTF. The CDR3 region has the DNA TGTGCCAGCAGCTTAGCGCTCGGGGTGCGGGCCTATGGCTACACCTTC. This chain uses TRBV7-9 with TRBJ1-2; D gene unclear. V was clipped by 0 bases and J by 4 bases, with 15 bases between them. CDR1 is SEHNR, CDR2 FQNEAQ, per germline (reference sequence). CDR3 length: 16 amino acids.

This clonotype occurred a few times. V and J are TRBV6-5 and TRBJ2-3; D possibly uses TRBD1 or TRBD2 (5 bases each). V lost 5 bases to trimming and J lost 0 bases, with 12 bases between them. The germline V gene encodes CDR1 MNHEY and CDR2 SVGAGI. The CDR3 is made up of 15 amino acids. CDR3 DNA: TGTGCCAGCAGTCGGTTGGGGGAGAGCACAGATACGCAGTATTTT. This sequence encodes CASSRLGESTDTQYF.

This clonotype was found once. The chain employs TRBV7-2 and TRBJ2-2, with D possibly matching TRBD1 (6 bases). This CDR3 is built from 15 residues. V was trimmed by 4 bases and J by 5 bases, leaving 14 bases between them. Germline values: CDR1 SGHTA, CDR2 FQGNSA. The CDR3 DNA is TGTGCCAGCAGCTGGGTGGCAGGGGCTACCGGGGAGCTGTTTTTT. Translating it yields CASSWVAGATGELFF.

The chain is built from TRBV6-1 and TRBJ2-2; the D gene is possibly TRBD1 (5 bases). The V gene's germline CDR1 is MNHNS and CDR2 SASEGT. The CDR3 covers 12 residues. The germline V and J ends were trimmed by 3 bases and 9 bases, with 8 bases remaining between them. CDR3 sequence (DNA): TGTGCCAGCAGTGAGCAGGGTTGGGAGCTGTTTTTT. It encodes CASSEQGWELFF.

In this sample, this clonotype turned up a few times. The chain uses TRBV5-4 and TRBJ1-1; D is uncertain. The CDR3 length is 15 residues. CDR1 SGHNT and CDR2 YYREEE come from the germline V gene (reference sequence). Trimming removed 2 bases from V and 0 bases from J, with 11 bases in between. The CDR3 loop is CASSLSTRMNTEAFF. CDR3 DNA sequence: TGTGCCAGCAGCTTATCCACCAGGATGAACACTGAAGCTTTCTTT.